This T cell receptor beta chain was documented in a study of high-grade serous ovarian cancer treatment subgroups. Tumor samples were taken before definitive surgery or chemotherapy. There are a few counts of this clone. Its antigen is unidentified. Whole-study findings and limits: TCR relatedness rose with neoantigen level and trended with mutation load.

The assay was immunoSEQ multiplex PCR, and TCRdb's table has in-frame clones only and misses some. The data contain 2,000 to 2,500 clones, 65% to 85% of them singletons. Germline V gene lookup returns CDR1 LNHNV and CDR2 YYDKDF (reference sequence). The CDR3 contains 15 residues. Trimming removed 5 bases at V and 8 bases at J, with 18 bases between. The chain uses TRBV15 and TRBJ1-4; D call uncertain. The TCR originated in a human donor with high-grade serous ovarian cancer. Sequencing was carried out using tumor tissue. The CDR3 DNA reads as TGTGCCACCAGCCCGGGGAATTCACTAAGGGAAAAACTGTTTTTT. It specifies CATSPGNSLREKLFF.